The rows below give T cell receptor beta chains drawn from one sample of a study of beta chain features in type 1 diabetes. Generated by immunoSEQ multiplex PCR, the TCRdb table keeps only in-frame clones and is missing some. This table has roughly 220,000 clones, approximately 16% appearing once. The material sequenced was naive CD4+ T cells from blood. The receptors were sampled from a man between 25 and 39 years old with type 1 diabetes. Both conserved end residues are part of each CDR3. Fields, in order: V gene, CDR3 protein.

TRBV21-1	CASSSRDRAHNEQFF
TRBV2	CASRDEETQYF
TRBV7-9	CASSLRQNTEAFF
TRBV7-3	CASSLSRDSYEQYF
TRBV29-1	CSVARQGPNTGELFF
TRBV29-1	CSVERAGGRGDTQYF
TRBV29-1	CSVVPRQGLYEQYF
TRBV20-1	CSARGAFSYTF
TRBV7-9	CASSSKRSSGRTDTQYF
TRBV13	CASSSRARAYNEQFF
TRBV30	CAWWKQGLNTEAFF
TRBV7-9	CASSLLGSDTQYF
TRBV6-1	CASSEAGLNTEAFF
TRBV30	CAWSSTGTNYEQYF
TRBV4-1	CASSQGVQGAAAKNIQYF
TRBV19	CASSGAGYNEQFF
TRBV29-1	CSAYRSPVTEAFF
TRBV7-8	CASSLPAALSYNEQFF
TRBV7-2	CASGSRRAGANVLTF
TRBV7-2	CASSSSTQDYGYTF
TRBV6-5	CATAGRETQYF
TRBV9	CASSARDRGTDTQYF
TRBV25-1	CASSERRGKSYNEQFF
TRBV7-2	CASSAPGLAVQETQYF
TRBV7-2	CASSLAVASGGGDTQYF
TRBV11-2	CASSLEGNIQYF
TRBV27	CASSPGTGTGVEQYF
TRBV30	CAWNYYRTSGIPYEQYF
TRBV14	CASSRLGPGFEETQYF
TRBV9	CASSARDGLTDTQYF
TRBV29-1	CSATSDRQETQYF
TRBV27	CASSLRRSSGSSYNEQFF
TRBV21-1	CASSTGLHEAFF
TRBV14	CASSQSYNSEQYF
TRBV2	CASSLLADTDTQYF
TRBV29-1	CSVAKAGTIYEQYF
TRBV28	CASKGSGANVLTF
TRBV30	CAWIWGRNMNTEAFF
TRBV18	CASSPRTGVRSGANVLTF
TRBV7-2	CASSFRGTDTQYF
TRBV5-1	CASSLAGRQETQYF
TRBV7-8	CASSQGQGSQETQYF
TRBV10-3	CAISERREGLGTDTQYF
TRBV6-5	CASSYVQQETQYF
TRBV29-1	CSAVSRGTPGELFF
TRBV7-2	CASSSSDRNNEQFF
TRBV25-1	CASSEQGNEQYF
TRBV6-1	CASKVTGSETQYF
TRBV15	CATSRDIVVADTQYF
TRBV20-1	CSAVDNYEQYF
TRBV29-1	CSAGGSAVSSYNEQFF
TRBV5-1	CASTTMASGSYNEQFF
TRBV29-1	CSVDLGSTDTQYF
TRBV7-8	CASSAGLGEQYF
TRBV11-2	CASSLDGLRGSIETQYF
TRBV29-1	CSVSGTRGNEQFF
TRBV30	CAWSVNLNTEAFF
TRBV30	CAWSPRDRGNYGYTF
TRBV5-1	CASSSSGTGSYEQYF